This TCR beta chain was sequenced for a study of T cells in Graves' hyperthyroidism and ophthalmopathy. RNA transcripts served as the template for amplifying TCR beta CDR3 regions. In the first-round RT-PCR of the TCR CDR3, the HTBI primer set was used. Via MiXCR, TCRdb re-called the multiplex PCR reads, giving one row per CDR3 protein. The data hold under 400,000 distinct CDR3 sequences, with about 13% observed a single time. The V end was cut by 6 bases, the J end by 2 bases, with 15 bases between. This CDR3 region has 14 residues. CDR1 is DFQATT, CDR2 SNEGSKA, per germline (reference sequence). Diagnostic assessment was based on clinical symptoms, serum thyroxine and TRAb, thyroid ultrasound and orbital computed tomography. This clonotype was seen many times.

This chain uses TRBV20-1 with TRBJ2-3; D is possibly TRBD2 (6 bases). This clonotype was obtained from a woman younger than 35 with Graves' hyperthyroidism. Sequencing used blood. The CDR3 region is CSADPAGYTDTQYF. The CDR3 nucleotides are TGCAGTGCCGACCCGGCGGGATACACAGATACGCAGTATTTT.